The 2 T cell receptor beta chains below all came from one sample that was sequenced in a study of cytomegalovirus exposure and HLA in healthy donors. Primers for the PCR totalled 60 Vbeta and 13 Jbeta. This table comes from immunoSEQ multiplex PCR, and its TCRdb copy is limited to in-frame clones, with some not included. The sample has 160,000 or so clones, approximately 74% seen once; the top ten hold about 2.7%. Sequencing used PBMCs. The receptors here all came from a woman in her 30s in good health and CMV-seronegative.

The CDR3 nucleotides read TGTGCCAGCAGTTCAGCCGGGACTAGCGGGAGGAATGAGCAGTTCTTC. Protein: CASSSAGTSGRNEQFF. The chain recombines TRBV5-4 with TRBJ2-1, with 15 bases lining up with TRBD2. The V gene end was trimmed by 5 bases and the J gene end by 7 bases; junction bases not matched to a gene: 7. Germline values: CDR1 SGHNT, CDR2 YYREEE (reference sequence). CDR3 size: 16 residues.

The DNA for the CDR3 is TGTGCCAGCAGTGCGAACAATCAGCCCCAGCATTTT. This gives the protein CASSANNQPQHF. This chain uses TRBV27 with TRBJ1-5; no clear D gene. This CDR3 has 12 amino acids. The V gene's germline CDR1 is MNHEY and CDR2 SMNVEV (reference sequence). V dropped 5 bases and J dropped 3 bases, with 5 bases sitting between them.